These T cell receptor beta chains were read from a single sample in a study of metastatic and nonmetastatic thyroid tumors. With MiXCR, TCRdb reprocessed the PCR reads. The sample holds approximately 35,000 clones, approximately 31% seen once. The sequenced sample consisted of tumor tissue. The receptors come from a female donor with papillary thyroid cancer or a benign thyroid nodule (not recorded which). Some clones in this sample may be carry-over from other donors' samples. Both conserved end residues are part of each CDR3. Each record gives: V gene, J gene, clone size, D gene, CDR3 protein, CDR3 DNA. The D gene is left open where the match is weak. Clone size is shown for a subset of rows, as once, few, many or a class of expanded clone.

>TRBV27|TRBJ2-7|few|-
CASSQRGGYEQYF
TGTGCCAGCAGCCAAAGGGGCGGTTACGAGCAGTACTTC
>TRBV18|TRBJ2-1|-|-
CASSPPNREGYNEQFF
TGTGCCAGCTCACCACCAAACAGGGAAGGATACAATGAGCAGTTCTTC
>TRBV7-8|TRBJ1-2|-|-
CASSLAAGGYGYTF
TGTGCCAGCAGCTTAGCGGCAGGAGGCTATGGCTACACCTTC
>TRBV6-2/TRBV6-3|TRBJ1-3|few|-
CASERGGSGNTIYF
TGTGCCAGTGAACGGGGGGGCTCTGGAAACACCATATATTTT
>TRBV24-1|TRBJ2-5|-|TRBD1
CATSDGTVQETQYF
TGTGCCACCAGTGATGGGACAGTCCAAGAGACCCAGTACTTC
>TRBV10-3|TRBJ1-2|-|-
CAISEGANYGYTF
TGTGCCATCAGTGAAGGAGCTAACTATGGCTACACCTTC
>TRBV11-2|TRBJ2-3|-|-
CASSSQATDTQYF
TGTGCCAGCAGCTCTCAGGCCACAGATACGCAGTATTTT
>TRBV6-2/TRBV6-3|TRBJ2-2|-|TRBD2
CASSYTGLAGDSTGELFF
TGTGCCAGCAGTTACACGGGACTAGCGGGAGATTCCACCGGGGAGCTGTTTTTT
>TRBV5-1|TRBJ2-5|few|-
CASSLEGPSRAQYF
TGCGCCAGCAGCTTGGAAGGCCCCTCCAGGGCCCAGTACTTC
>TRBV7-8|TRBJ2-7|few|-
CASRGRSYEQYF
TGTGCCAGCAGGGGACGGTCCTACGAGCAGTACTTC
>TRBV6-1|TRBJ1-3|few|-
CASSEGRGAGNTIYF
TGTGCCAGCAGTGAAGGCCGAGGGGCTGGAAACACCATATATTTT
>TRBV14|TRBJ2-3|-|TRBD2
CASSQLAGASSTDTQYF
TGTGCCAGCAGCCAGCTAGCGGGAGCGTCGAGCACAGATACGCAGTATTTT
>TRBV6-1|TRBJ2-1|few|TRBD2
CASSVTGTSGNNEQFF
TGTGCCAGCAGCGTAACCGGGACTAGCGGGAACAATGAGCAGTTCTTC
>TRBV4-2|TRBJ2-3|-|TRBD1
CASSRGFQDRRGTDTQYF
TGTGCCAGCAGCCGTGGATTCCAGGACAGGCGAGGCACAGATACGCAGTATTTT
>TRBV29-1|TRBJ2-5|large|TRBD2
CSVVTLAGETQYF
TGCAGCGTTGTTACGCTAGCGGGAGAGACCCAGTACTTC
>TRBV12-3/TRBV12-4|TRBJ1-2|-|TRBD1
CASSFEDRSRFGYTF
TGTGCCAGCAGTTTTGAGGACAGGAGCCGGTTTGGCTACACCTTC
>TRBV6-1|TRBJ2-7|few|TRBD1
CASSGAGQDEQYF
TGTGCCAGCAGTGGCGCGGGACAGGACGAGCAGTACTTC
>TRBV10-3|TRBJ2-7|few|-
CAISRDNSYEQYF
TGTGCCATCAGCCGGGACAACTCCTACGAGCAGTACTTC
>TRBV11-2|TRBJ2-1|-|-
CASSLRVGNEQFF
TGTGCCAGCAGCTTAAGGGTTGGGAATGAGCAGTTCTTC
>TRBV6-2/TRBV6-3|TRBJ2-5|-|-
CASGYHRVGGETQYF
TGTGCCAGCGGATACCATCGGGTAGGGGGAGAGACCCAGTACTTC
>TRBV11-1|TRBJ2-6|-|TRBD1
CAMIQGADSGANVLTF
TGTGCCATGATACAGGGGGCGGACTCTGGGGCCAACGTCCTGACTTTC
>TRBV5-1|TRBJ1-6|-|-
CASSLGYVRGDNSPLHF
TGCGCCAGCAGCTTGGGATATGTCAGAGGAGATAATTCACCCCTCCACTTT
>TRBV18|TRBJ1-2|-|-
CASSLGEGVGTF
TGTGCCAGCTCACTAGGGGAGGGTGTTGGCACCTTC
>TRBV6-2/TRBV6-3|TRBJ2-3|-|TRBD2
CASSYSAMGLAGSTDTQYF
TGTGCCAGCAGTTACTCGGCGATGGGACTAGCGGGGTCCACAGATACGCAGTATTTT
>TRBV10-2|TRBJ2-7|-|TRBD1
CASSGGTGASYEQYF
TGCGCCAGCAGTGGGGGGACAGGGGCTTCGTACGAGCAGTACTTC
>TRBV5-1|TRBJ2-3|-|TRBD2
CASSLAIAGGPMVTDTQYF
TGCGCCAGCAGCTTGGCCATAGCGGGGGGCCCTATGGTGACAGATACGCAGTATTTT
>TRBV6-5|TRBJ2-7|-|-
CASSYPGTLGEQYF
TGTGCCAGCAGTTACCCCGGGACCCTAGGCGAGCAGTACTTC
>TRBV7-8|TRBJ2-5|medium-sized|-
CASSLNRESPQETQYF
TGTGCCAGCAGCTTAAACAGGGAGAGTCCACAAGAGACCCAGTACTTC
>TRBV6-1|TRBJ1-5|many|-
CASSPRGGLPQHF
TGTGCCAGCAGTCCCCGTGGGGGGTTGCCCCAGCATTTT
>TRBV5-1|TRBJ1-1|-|-
CASSSLRRENTEAFF
TGCGCCAGCAGTTCCCTGAGGAGAGAAAACACTGAAGCTTTCTTT
>TRBV6-5|TRBJ2-1|many|-
CASSYSGSDEQFF
TGTGCCAGCAGTTACTCAGGGAGTGATGAGCAGTTCTTC
>TRBV5-1|TRBJ2-3|-|-
CASSLRGDTQYF
TGCGCCAGCAGCTTGAGGGGAGATACGCAGTATTTT
>TRBV28|TRBJ1-3|-|-
CASTELISGPYGNTIYF
TGTGCCAGCACCGAACTCATCTCAGGGCCGTATGGAAACACCATATATTTT
>TRBV2|TRBJ1-2|-|TRBD1
CASSETGGAYGYTF
TGTGCCAGCAGTGAAACAGGGGGCGCTTATGGCTACACCTTC
>TRBV12-5|TRBJ1-1|-|TRBD1
CASGWDRVDTEAFF
TGTGCTAGTGGTTGGGACAGGGTGGACACTGAAGCTTTCTTT
>TRBV12-3/TRBV12-4|TRBJ2-1|-|-
CASRPDSSSYNEQFF
TGTGCCAGCAGGCCGGACAGTAGCTCCTACAATGAGCAGTTCTTC
>TRBV6-1|TRBJ2-7|-|-
CASCTGYEQYF
TGTGCCAGCTGTACAGGTTACGAGCAGTACTTC
>TRBV28|TRBJ1-2|few|TRBD1
CASSSRDRDGYTF
TGTGCCAGCAGTTCCCGGGACAGGGATGGCTACACCTTC
>TRBV28|TRBJ2-5|few|-
CASSLLAGGETQYF
TGTGCCAGCAGTTTGTTGGCGGGTGGGGAGACCCAGTACTTC
>TRBV28|TRBJ2-5|few|-
CASSAADQETQYF
TGTGCCAGCAGTGCGGCAGACCAAGAGACCCAGTACTTC
>TRBV2|TRBJ2-7|few|TRBD2
CASSESPSGGAYEQYF
TGTGCCAGCAGTGAGAGTCCTAGCGGGGGGGCCTACGAGCAGTACTTC
>TRBV28|TRBJ1-6|-|-
CASSFKRPPLHF
TGTGCCAGCAGTTTTAAACGGCCACCCCTCCACTTT
>TRBV6-1|TRBJ2-7|few|TRBD2
CASRERTSGSYEQYF
TGTGCCAGCAGAGAAAGGACTAGCGGTTCGTACGAGCAGTACTTC
>TRBV6-1|TRBJ2-2|-|TRBD1
CAGQGASTGELFF
TGTGCCGGTCAGGGGGCTAGCACCGGGGAGCTGTTTTTT
>TRBV5-5|TRBJ2-5|few|TRBD1
CASSSRGTDQETQYF
TGTGCCAGCAGCTCACGAGGGACAGACCAAGAGACCCAGTACTTC
>TRBV6-1|TRBJ2-1|few|-
CASGRRTAYNEQFF
TGTGCCAGCGGGAGGAGAACCGCCTACAATGAGCAGTTCTTC
>TRBV30|TRBJ2-2|-|-
CAWSNRVPGELFF
TGTGCCTGGAGTAACAGGGTTCCCGGGGAGCTGTTTTTT
>TRBV6-1|TRBJ1-6|few|TRBD1
CASSVETGLDSPLHF
TGTGCCAGCAGCGTCGAGACAGGGTTGGATTCACCCCTCCACTTT
>TRBV2|TRBJ2-3|few|-
CASTTDGRRTDTQYF
TGTGCCAGCACTACGGACGGTCGAAGGACAGATACGCAGTATTTT
>TRBV6-2/TRBV6-3|TRBJ2-2|few|TRBD2
CASRELAGGQDTGELFF
TGTGCCAGCAGGGAACTAGCGGGAGGTCAGGATACCGGGGAGCTGTTTTTT
>TRBV20-1|TRBJ2-1|-|TRBD1
CSARDHGTGVNEQFF
TGCAGTGCTAGAGATCATGGGACAGGGGTGAATGAGCAGTTCTTC
>TRBV20-1|TRBJ1-1|-|-
CSAAAAMNTEAFF
TGCAGTGCTGCCGCAGCTATGAACACTGAAGCTTTCTTT
>TRBV11-2|TRBJ2-7|-|TRBD1
CASSSTGGYEQYF
TGTGCCAGCAGTTCGACAGGGGGCTACGAGCAGTACTTC
>TRBV11-2|TRBJ2-1|-|-
CASSSPYGHEQFF
TGTGCCAGCAGCTCTCCCTATGGCCATGAGCAGTTCTTC
>TRBV18|TRBJ2-1|once|TRBD1
CASSSDRVHNEQFF
TGTGCCAGCTCATCGGACAGGGTCCACAATGAGCAGTTCTTC